The 20 T cell receptor beta chains below come from one sample, sequenced in a study of vaccination and CD4 T cells after COVID-19. Antigen specificity for these receptors is unknown. The treatment is: approximately 10-day PBMC culture with coronavirus spike peptide pools or control peptides (ViraFEST assay). Cultured CD4+ T-cell DNA underwent Oncomine TCR Beta short-read sequencing. One entry per CDR3 protein results from TCRdb running MiXCR on the PCR reads. Seen here are about 13,000 distinct CDR3 sequences, more than 70% observed once, and the top ten hold more than 25%. What was sequenced was CD4+ T cells from blood, cultured in vitro. These receptors came from a human donor who had recovered from COVID-19.

This chain connects TRBV7-7 to TRBJ2-3; 8 bases fit TRBD2. CDR1 SSHAT and CDR2 FNYEAQ come from the germline V gene (reference sequence). This CDR3 has 13 residues. J was trimmed by 4 bases and V by 3 bases; bases with no gene match: 0. CDR3 amino acids: CASSLREADTQYF. The CDR3 DNA reads TGTGCCAGCAGCTTGCGGGAGGCAGATACGCAGTATTTT.

This clonotype appeared a single time. The chain has TRBV7-2 and TRBJ2-5; D is uncertain. Germline V lookup: CDR1 SGHTA, CDR2 FQGNSA. The CDR3 is 13 residues long. Trimming left V 0 bases short and J 7 bases short, with 9 bases between. CDR3 DNA sequence: TGTGCCAGCAGCTTAGCCCTCGAGAGGACCCAGTACTTC. It translates to CASSLALERTQYF.

The V gene is TRBV2, the J gene TRBJ2-7; the match to TRBD2 covers 7 bases. Germline CDR1 is SNHLY and CDR2 is FYNNEI. The CDR3 totals 13 residues. Trimming removed 6 bases from V and 10 bases from J; junction bases left unmatched: 12. For the CDR3, the DNA is TGTGCCAGCAGGGCCCCGACTAGCTGGTTACAGTACTTC. Amino acid sequence: CASRAPTSWLQYF.

The chain carries TRBV7-2 and TRBJ1-6, with D possibly matching TRBD1 (6 bases). This CDR3 comprises 13 residues. V dropped 5 bases and J dropped 6 bases, with 8 bases sitting between them. Germline V CDR1 and CDR2: SGHTA, FQGNSA. Here the CDR3 reads CASSTQGNSPLHF. The CDR3 DNA reads as TGTGCCAGCAGCACACAGGGTAATTCACCCCTCCACTTT. The complete variable domain, with remaining parts taken from reference TRBV7-2 and TRBJ1-6, reads GAGVSQSPSNKVTEKGKDVELRCDPISGHTALYWYRQSLGQGLEFLIYFQGNSAPDKSGLPSDRFSAERTGGSVSTLTIQRTQQEDSAVYLCASSTQGNSPLHFGNGTRLTVT.

The chain is built from TRBV2 and TRBJ2-3, with 7 bases identical to TRBD2. Germline V CDR1 and CDR2: SNHLY, FYNNEI. V dropped 7 bases and J dropped 0; count of bases not matched to a gene: 7. This CDR3 has 15 residues. The CDR3 sequence is CASTGLAVSTDTQYF. The CDR3 DNA reads as TGTGCCAGCACAGGGCTAGCGGTGAGCACAGATACGCAGTATTTT.

The rearrangement uses TRBV20-1 and TRBJ2-5; D could derive from TRBD1 or TRBD2 (5 bases each). Germline V CDR1 and CDR2: DFQATT, SNEGSKA (reference sequence). CDR3 length: 12 residues. CDR3 nucleotides: TGCAGCGTACGGGACCGCGGGGAGACCCAGTACTTC. Its translation is CSVRDRGETQYF.

This clonotype was seen only a few times. The V gene is TRBV15, the J gene TRBJ1-2; D is perhaps TRBD1 (6 bases). CDR3 size: 15 residues. V dropped 0 bases and J dropped 4 bases, with 12 bases sitting between them. Germline-derived CDR1 and CDR2 are LNHNV and YYDKDF (reference sequence). In nucleotides, the CDR3 is TGTGCCACCAGCAGAGATTGGGGGCTTGGCTATGGCTACACCTTC. Amino acid sequence: CATSRDWGLGYGYTF. The full variable domain, completed using reference TRBV15 and TRBJ1-2, is DAMVIQNPRYQVTQFGKPVTLSCSQTLNHNVMYWYQQKSSQAPKLLFHYYDKDFNNEADTPDNFQSRRPNTSFCFLDIRSPGLGDTAMYLCATSRDWGLGYGYTFGSGTRLTVV.

The J gene is TRBJ1-5, the V gene TRBV20-1, with 8 bases lining up with TRBD1. Germline V lookup: CDR1 DFQATT, CDR2 SNEGSKA (reference sequence). After removal of 6 bases from V and 9 bases from J, the junction contained 16 bases not matched to a gene. CDR3 length: 15 amino acids. The chain's CDR3 is CSALPGQVGGGPQHF. The CDR3 nucleotides read TGCAGTGCACTACCGGGACAGGTTGGGGGTGGGCCCCAGCATTTT.

In nucleotides, the CDR3 is TGCAGTGCTAGAGACGTGGGGACCCAGCAGTTCTTC. This encodes CSARDVGTQQFF. The V call is TRBV20-1, the J call TRBJ2-1; the D call may be TRBD1 or TRBD2 (5 bases each). From germline, CDR1 is DFQATT and CDR2 SNEGSKA (reference sequence). The V gene lost 0 bases and the J gene lost 11 bases, with 11 bases spanning the gap. The CDR3 has 12 residues.

The chain employs TRBV20-1 and TRBJ1-4, with TRBD1 matching 8 bases. Unmatched junction bases numbered 6, after V lost 3 bases and J lost 6 bases. The CDR3 contains 14 residues. Germline CDR1 DFQATT, CDR2 SNEGSKA (reference sequence). CDR3 DNA: TGCAGTGCTAGTAGTCAGGGGGCGGATGAAAAACTGTTTTTT. It yields the protein CSASSQGADEKLFF.

This clonotype was detected only a few times. The gene calls are TRBV27 and TRBJ1-5, with 7 nucleotides matching TRBD1. Unmatched junction bases numbered 1, after V lost 2 bases and J lost 6 bases. The CDR3 has 13 amino acids. CDR1 and CDR2 (germline): MNHEY, SMNVEV (reference sequence). The CDR3: CASSLTGAQPQHF. The CDR3 nucleotides are TGTGCCAGCAGTTTAACAGGGGCTCAGCCCCAGCATTTT.

The rearrangement joins TRBV30 to TRBJ1-6, with 7 bases fitting TRBD1. V shed 3 bases, J shed 10 bases, and the junction held 9 bases outside the gene matches. The CDR3 runs to 14 residues. Germline CDR1 GTSNPN, CDR2 SVGIG (reference sequence). CDR3 DNA: TGTGCCTGGAGCTCGACAGGGATTTACTCACCCCTCCACTTT. Encoded protein: CAWSSTGIYSPLHF.

This clonotype has only a few counts. This chain joins TRBV19 and TRBJ1-5; no reliable D call. The CDR3 sequence is 15 residues long. Germline CDR1 reads LNHDA; CDR2 reads SQIVND (reference sequence). Deletions cut 2 bases from V and 0 bases from J, with 8 bases between. CDR3 coding DNA: TGTGCCAGTAGTATACGGACGGATAGCAATCAGCCCCAGCATTTT. Translated: CASSIRTDSNQPQHF. The variable domain in full, with the rest retrieved from reference TRBV19 and TRBJ1-5, is DGGITQSPKYLFRKEGQNVTLSCEQNLNHDAMYWYRQDPGQGLRLIYYSQIVNDFQKGDIAEGYSVSREKKESFPLTVTSAQKNPTAFYLCASSIRTDSNQPQHFGDGTRLSIL.

V and J are TRBV6-5 and TRBJ2-2; TRBD1 matches 7 bases. The CDR3 spans 15 residues. The V and J ends lost 3 bases and 5 bases, in that order; junction bases with no gene match: 6. Germline CDR1 MNHEY, CDR2 SVGAGI. The CDR3 is CASSYEGARTGELFF. CDR3 DNA: TGTGCCAGCAGTTATGAGGGGGCGCGGACCGGGGAGCTGTTTTTT.

The V and J genes are TRBV6-2 or TRBV6-3 and TRBJ1-5, with D possibly TRBD1 on 5 matching bases. There are 15 residues in the CDR3. Per germline, CDR1 MNHEY and CDR2 SVGEGT. With 2 bases removed from V and 3 bases from J, the gap between germline ends came to 11 bases. DNA of the CDR3: TGTGCCAGCAGTTACGCGGGGGACCCCAATCAGCCCCAGCATTTT. Its translation is CASSYAGDPNQPQHF.

The chain joins TRBV25-1 to TRBJ1-2, with 7 bases aligning to TRBD1. The V gene's germline CDR1 is MGHDK and CDR2 SYGVNS. This CDR3 is built from 14 residues. After removal of 1 base from V and 8 bases from J, the junction contained 7 bases not matched to a gene. CDR3: CASSEFETGLGYTF. CDR3 DNA: TGTGCCAGCAGTGAATTTGAGACAGGGCTCGGCTACACCTTC.

This clonotype was detected only a few times. V usage is TRBV19 and J usage is TRBJ1-6; D might be TRBD1 (6 bases). Germline CDR1 LNHDA, CDR2 SQIVND (reference sequence). V lost 4 bases and J lost 7, with 17 bases in between. The CDR3 has 16 residues. In DNA, the CDR3 is TGTGCCAGTAGTAGCTACGATACAGGGCGCAATTCACCCCTCCACTTT. As protein: CASSSYDTGRNSPLHF.

This chain links TRBV20-1 with TRBJ1-1; D is possibly TRBD1 (5 bases). V was pared by 5 bases and J by 3 bases, with 16 bases between. This CDR3 has 14 residues. The germline V gene encodes CDR1 DFQATT and CDR2 SNEGSKA (reference sequence). This CDR3 reads CSAWGGGGDTEAFF. CDR3 coding DNA: TGCAGTGCTTGGGGAGGCGGGGGGGACACTGAAGCTTTCTTT.

This clonotype showed up just a few times. The chain couples TRBV24-1 to TRBJ2-5; 8 nucleotides line up with TRBD1. CDR3 length: 16 residues. With 4 bases clipped from V and 2 bases from J, the junction kept 8 bases outside the gene matches. The germline gives CDR1 KGHDR, CDR2 SFDVKD. The CDR3 DNA follows: TGTGCCACCAGTGACGTTGACAGGGGAGGACAAGAGACCCAGTACTTC. Encoded protein: CATSDVDRGGQETQYF.

The rearrangement uses TRBV30 and TRBJ1-1; 9 bases are a match to TRBD1. Germline V CDR1 and CDR2: GTSNPN, SVGIG (reference sequence). This CDR3 contains 15 residues. After removal of 2 bases from V and 6 bases from J, the junction contained 10 bases not matched to a gene. The DNA for the CDR3 is TGTGCCTGGAGTAGAGTCGGACAGGGGCTCGCTGAAGCTTTCTTT. This gives the protein CAWSRVGQGLAEAFF.